This T cell receptor beta chain emerged from a study of shared clonotypes between healthy human individuals. The protocol was immunoSEQ multiplex PCR, while the TCRdb copy is restricted to in-frame clones and leaves out a portion. The table includes about 1.5 million clones, 95% to 99% detected once. As regards this clone: The sample contains more than one DNA sequence encoding this CDR3.

Sequenced material: naive CD4+ T cells sorted from blood. Subset denoted: CD45RA+ positively selected. The TCR was taken from a man aged 25-45 years in good health.

The CDR3 nucleotides are TGTGCCAGCAGTTACGCTGCGAACACTGAAGCTTTCTTT. The encoded protein is CASSYAANTEAFF. This sequence joins TRBV6-5 and TRBJ1-1; D is undetermined. The germline gives CDR1 MNHEY, CDR2 SVGAGI. Trimming shortened V by 2 bases and J by 1 base, and 5 bases separated the two germline ends. The CDR3 extends over 13 amino acids.